A single sample gave rise to the 10 T cell receptor beta chains below, sequenced in a study of CD8 T cells in ankylosing spondylitis. MiXCR, run by TCRdb on the 5' RACE reads, gives a single entry per CDR3 protein. The sample gives 250,000 to 350,000 distinct CDR3 sequences, less than 25% of which show up once; 3.5% to 4.5% is in the top ten. The sequencing input was blood, either unsorted or a sorted T cell fraction (not recorded which). Source of these receptors: a female donor with ankylosing spondylitis or in good health (not recorded which).

This clonotype occurred a few times. V and J are TRBV29-1 and TRBJ2-1; TRBD2 aligns across 14 bases. Germline trimming cut 5 bases from V and 4 bases from J; bases unmatched to any gene: 13. The germline CDR1 and CDR2 sequences are SQVTM and ANQGSEA. This CDR3 is 18 amino acids long. CDR3 sequence (DNA): TGCAGCGTTACCGGGACTAGCGGGAGAGGCGGCAAGTACAATGAGCAGTTCTTC. As protein: CSVTGTSGRGGKYNEQFF.

The chain has TRBV4-2 and TRBJ2-1; D perhaps matches TRBD1 (6 bases). V was shortened by 3 bases and J by 6 bases, with 21 bases between the two germline ends. The germline V gene encodes CDR1 LGHNA and CDR2 YNFKEQ. The CDR3 sequence is 17 residues long. CDR3 in DNA: TGTGCCAGCAGCCACCGTTCCCTAGGGGGTCTTGCCAATGAGCAGTTCTTC. Protein product: CASSHRSLGGLANEQFF.

This clonotype was recorded a few times. The J gene is TRBJ1-2, the V gene TRBV5-5; D is unclear. With 0 bases removed from V and 10 bases from J, the gap between germline ends came to 10 bases. From germline, CDR1 is SGHKS and CDR2 YYEKEE (reference sequence). CDR3 size: 12 residues. This CDR3 reads CASSLGLPVYTF. The CDR3 region has the DNA TGTGCCAGCAGCTTGGGGCTACCGGTCTACACCTTC.

This clonotype has more than one count but fewer than ten. J is TRBJ2-1 and V is TRBV20-1; possibly TRBD1 for D (5 bases). Trimming took 5 bases from V and 4 from J, leaving 18 bases between them. The germline V gene encodes CDR1 DFQATT and CDR2 SNEGSKA (reference sequence). This CDR3 region has 15 residues. The CDR3 protein is CSAPLLGRSYNEQFF. The CDR3 DNA reads as TGCAGTGCTCCTCTTCTGGGGCGGTCATACAATGAGCAGTTCTTC.

This clonotype showed up many times. This chain links TRBV5-5 with TRBJ2-5; the match to TRBD2 covers 7 bases. The CDR3 length is 14 residues. Losses at the gene ends were 1 base for V and 5 bases for J; bases not matched to a gene: 5. Germline CDR1 and CDR2: SGHKS and YYEKEE (reference sequence). The CDR3, as DNA: TGTGCCAGCAGCTTGATCCGGGAGGTTGAGACCCAGTACTTC. The encoded protein is CASSLIREVETQYF.

The chain couples TRBV27 to TRBJ2-5; 8 bases match TRBD2. In germline, CDR1 is MNHEY, CDR2 SMNVEV (reference sequence). The CDR3 has 14 residues. Losses at the gene ends were 8 bases for V and 7 bases for J; bases not matched to a gene: 12. CDR3 nucleotides: TGTGCCAGCCGCTTGACTAGCGCCTCGGGGACCCAGTACTTC. Translating gives CASRLTSASGTQYF.

In this sample, this clonotype turned up a few times. The rearrangement links TRBV5-1 to TRBJ1-3, with no clear D. CDR1 and CDR2 from the germline V gene are SGHRS and YFSETQ. CDR3 size: 12 residues. V lost 4 bases, J lost 4 bases, and 6 bases lay in between. The CDR3 sequence: CASSDDGNTIYF. Here the CDR3 DNA reads TGCGCCAGCAGCGACGACGGAAACACCATATATTTT.

This clonotype showed up many times. At one end, the junction sequence differs from germline, possibly due to a read error. The chain uses TRBV29-1 and TRBJ2-7; tentatively, D is TRBD2 (6 bases). CDR3 size: 14 residues. The germline CDR1 and CDR2 sequences are SQVTM and ANQGSEA. CDR3: CSVELGGTSSEQYF. The CDR3 DNA reads as TGCAGCGTTGAATTGGGCGGGACCTCCTCCGAGCAGTACTTC.

This clonotype was recorded a few times. V gene TRBV29-1 combines with J gene TRBJ2-7; no firm D call. V was clipped by 4 bases and J by 1 base, with 17 bases between them. Germline CDR1 SQVTM, CDR2 ANQGSEA. This CDR3 comprises 15 residues. The CDR3 region is CSVALTGSGSYEQYF. The CDR3, as DNA: TGCAGCGTTGCCCTAACGGGTTCCGGGTCCTACGAGCAGTACTTC.

This clonotype occurred a few times. V and J are TRBV5-1 and TRBJ2-7; 8 bases agree with TRBD2. Per germline, CDR1 SGHRS and CDR2 YFSETQ. This CDR3 region has 18 residues. Trimming cost V 0 bases and J 5 bases; bases outside gene matches: 16. The CDR3 protein is CASSLDPPSGAGGDEQYF. The CDR3 nucleotides are TGCGCCAGCAGCTTGGACCCCCCTAGCGGAGCCGGGGGGGACGAGCAGTACTTC.